This T cell receptor beta chain originates from a study of blood T cell repertoires in COVID-19. Whole-study context: Italy, Spain and the United States were the sources of the convalescent and acute COVID-19 samples.

Original processing notes: Nucleated cell counts were estimated from reference gene primer amplification. Using immunoSEQ multiplex PCR, the repertoire was profiled, and TCRdb retains in-frame clones only, with some absent. D and trimming were read from the DNA, whereas the V and J calls and clone size are those reported in that table. The profile shows 150,000 to 200,000 clones, about nine tenths of them singletons. This clone was seen a single time. The CDR3 extends over 12 amino acids. The V gene's germline CDR1 is SGHAT and CDR2 FQDESV (reference sequence). Trimming took 1 base from V and 10 from J, leaving 7 bases between them.

The sample comprised peripheral blood. The rearrangement uses TRBV11-1 and TRBJ2-2, with TRBD1 as a possible D gene (5 bases). The TCR was taken from a woman aged 55-75 years with COVID-19, enrolled during active disease. Here the CDR3 reads CASSLEGEELFF. The CDR3 nucleotides are TGTGCCAGCAGCTTAGAAGGGGAGGAGCTGTTTTTT.